Below are 4 T cell receptor beta chains sequenced from a single sample in a study of blood T cell repertoires in COVID-19 (TCRdb year 2020). The method behind the library was the immunoSEQ multiplex PCR assay. TCRdb took this table from immuneACCESS and kept in-frame rearrangements with V and J called. Such tables lack part of the clones; where checked against another copy, unresolved V genes explain under half of the gap, and the rest is unexplained. This sample comprises a few hundred thousand clones, around 88% of them detected only once. The ten largest clones represent 2.1% of the sample. Sequenced: peripheral blood. All receptors derive from a woman younger than 45 who had recovered from COVID-19.

The chain combines TRBV11-2 with TRBJ2-4; TRBD2 might be the D (5 bases). The germline V gene has CDR1 SGHAT and CDR2 FQNNGV. CDR3 size: 12 residues. The V and J ends lost 5 bases and 8 bases respectively, with 10 bases between them. The CDR3 nucleotides are TGTGCCAGCAGCCTCGGGGTGGACATTCAGTACTTC. Translated, it gives CASSLGVDIQYF.

V and J are TRBV5-5 and TRBJ2-5; TRBD2 matches at 9 bases. J gave up 5 bases and V 4 bases, and 15 bases lay outside the gene matches. The germline V gene has CDR1 SGHKS and CDR2 YYEKEE (reference sequence). This CDR3 has 17 amino acids. CDR3 loop: CASSDPPAAGGSETQYF. CDR3 DNA: TGTGCCAGCAGCGATCCCCCAGCAGCGGGAGGTTCGGAGACCCAGTACTTC.

This CDR3 reads CASSGLAGEQFF. The CDR3 nucleotides read TGTGCCAGCAGTGGGTTGGCAGGCGAGCAGTTCTTC. This chain connects TRBV2 to TRBJ2-1; D gene uncertain. There are 12 residues in the CDR3. Trimming cost V 4 bases and J 10 bases, with 11 bases left between them. The germline CDR1 and CDR2 sequences are SNHLY and FYNNEI.

The CDR3 loop is CASSLGGRTGLETQYF. DNA for the CDR3: TGTGCCAGCAGCTTGGGGGGGAGGACAGGGCTGGAGACCCAGTACTTC. This chain joins TRBV5-4 and TRBJ2-5, with TRBD1 identical over 8 bases. The CDR3 length is 16 residues. In germline, CDR1 is SGHNT, CDR2 YYREEE (reference sequence). V trimming: 0 bases; J trimming: 5 bases; junction bases outside the gene matches: 9.